The 5 T cell receptor beta chains in this list originate from one sample, sequenced in a study of spatial heterogeneity in lung cancer. Sample time point: sample taken at primary tumor resection. Study outcomes and limitations: One measure, the expanded intratumoral alpha and beta TCR count, tracked tumor mutation counts.

No antigen has been assigned to these receptors. One entry per CDR3 protein, called by TCRdb with MiXCR from the 5' RACE reads. The table records roughly 10,000 distinct CDR3 sequences, roughly 10% of them present only once. Source: lung tumor tissue, taken at surgery. These receptors all come from a female donor with early-stage non-small cell lung cancer.

The table lists this clonotype with many counts. CDR3 amino acids: CASSRQMNTEAFF. The CDR3 DNA reads TGTGCCAGCAGCCGACAGATGAACACTGAAGCTTTCTTT. This sequence joins TRBV14 and TRBJ1-1; tentative D call: TRBD1 (5 bases). The CDR3 loop spans 13 amino acids. Trimming removed 4 bases at V and 0 bases at J, with 6 bases between. Germline CDR1 is SGHDN and CDR2 is FVKESK.

This clonotype has only a few counts. The junction departs from the called germline gene at one end, perhaps through a read error. V usage is TRBV12-3 or TRBV12-4 and J usage is TRBJ2-1; 9 positions match TRBD1. This CDR3 has 15 amino acids. The CDR3, as DNA: TGTGCCAGCAAAGACCCGGGACAGGGTTACAGTGAGCAGTTCTTC. Translation gives CASKDPGQGYSEQFF.

This clonotype was seen repeatedly, ten times or more. V and J are TRBV28 and TRBJ1-5; D gene unclear. The germline V and J ends were trimmed by 3 bases and 3 bases, with 9 bases remaining between them. The germline CDR1 and CDR2 sequences are MDHEN and SYDVKM. The length of the CDR3 is 14 residues. The CDR3 coding sequence is TGTGCCAGCAGTTTGGGCGGAGACAATCAGCCCCAGCATTTT. This sequence encodes CASSLGGDNQPQHF.

This clonotype occurred many times. The chain joins TRBV11-1 to TRBJ2-5, with D possibly matching TRBD1 (6 bases). The CDR3 is made up of 15 amino acids. V was shortened by 5 bases and J by 1 base, with 14 bases between the two germline ends. CDR1 SGHAT and CDR2 FQDESV come from the germline V gene (reference sequence). CDR3 residues: CASSRRTATQETQYF. CDR3 in DNA: TGTGCCAGCAGCCGTCGGACAGCTACCCAAGAGACCCAGTACTTC.

In its sample, this clonotype was seen many times. The rearrangement uses TRBV5-1 and TRBJ1-1, with TRBD1 identical over 7 bases. In germline, CDR1 is SGHRS, CDR2 YFSETQ. After removal of 4 bases from V and 2 bases from J, the junction contained 8 bases not matched to a gene. The CDR3 sequence is 15 residues long. Here the CDR3 DNA reads TGCGCCAGCAGCCGGCGGGAGGGGGCAAACACTGAAGCTTTCTTT. This encodes CASSRREGANTEAFF.